What follows is one T cell receptor beta chain and its context. Its antigen target is currently unknown. No per-base quality is available; no much larger clone lies one base away. Collaborating institutions collected whole blood in K2EDTA tubes following their own protocols. For TCRbeta analysis, collaborators shipped samples as frozen whole blood, isolated PBMCs, or DNA extracted from either of those sample types. The germline V end is reduced by 2 bases and the J end by 4 bases; junction bases left unmatched: 8. From a lookup of the germline V gene, CDR1 and CDR2 are KGHSH and LQKENI. Reading from cysteine to phenylalanine, the CDR3 counts 16 amino acids. The only DNA kept is the CDR3, 48 bases in frame from the first base. These data originate in a study of blood T cell repertoires in COVID-19 (dated by TCRdb to the early 2020s). With respect to the entire study: The collaborator samples originated in the United States, Italy and Spain and spanned the acute and convalescent phases of COVID-19. The prospective study material was composed of cDNA or gDNA derived from T cells, B-cell-depleted T cells, or PBMCs. The dataset comprised deeply sampled blood TCRbeta repertoires from subjects exposed to, actively infected with, or recovered from COVID-19. Samples were obtained from the ongoing ImmuneRACE study (first 160 participants) and from approximately 1,200 subjects provided by 6 global collaborators. The repertoires were released in a freely available public database meant as a resource for research on the immune response to SARS-CoV-2. Where available, HLA class I and class II types were obtained from metadata supplied by the sample provider rather than from assay-based typing. The sample metadata nearly always contained a de-identified subject ID, COVID-19 status, age in years and sex.

Broad study findings and their caveats: The quantity of clinical and demographic metadata differed by source and by participant and was supplied without curation.

TCRbeta CDR3 regions were amplified from genomic DNA by means of the immunoSEQ Assay, a bias-controlled multiplex PCR. Under the source paper's analysis protocol: Within the assay, amplification of reference gene primers was used to estimate how many nucleated cells each sample contained. To quantify the absolute abundance of each unique TCRbeta CDR3 rearrangement, sequence reads were collapsed and filtered. Productive Simpson clonality was computed per sample as the square root of Simpson's diversity index over productive rearrangements. TCRdb provides this immuneACCESS table in a form limited to in-frame rearrangements. Some clones are lacking; in checked studies, under half of them reflect an unresolved V gene, and why the rest are absent is not known. D and trimming were read from the DNA, whereas the V and J calls and clone size are those reported in that table. Recorded for this sample are tens of thousands of clones; 85% to 95% of them occurred a single time. About 3% of the sample comes from the top ten.

The sequenced sample was peripheral blood. Here the chain combines TRBV18 and TRBJ2-3; TRBD2 agrees with 8 junctional bases. The sequence was collected from a man aged 45-65 years with acute or convalescent COVID-19. This receptor carries the CDR3 CASSPSRATSADTQYF. In nucleotide form, the sequence is TGTGCCAGCTCACCAAGCCGGGCGACTAGCGCAGATACGCAGTATTTT. Reference TRBV18 and TRBJ2-3 genes cover what lies past the CDR3, so the full variable domain is NAGVMQNPRHLVRRRGQEARLRCSPMKGHSHVYWYRQLPEEGLKFMVYLQKENIIDESGMPKERFSAEFPKEGPSILRIQQVVRGDSAAYFCASSPSRATSADTQYFGPGTRLTVL.